Sequencing of this T cell receptor (beta chain) was carried out in a study of T cell responses to AZD1222 COVID-19 vaccine (dated by TCRdb to the early 2020s). Turning to the overall study: A total of 233 trial participants underwent TCR sequencing, of whom about 210 received two doses of AZD1222 and some 25 received two doses of the MenACWY control vaccine. Trial participants were enrolled by age into 18-55, 56-69 and 70-plus year subgroups, with 148, 28 and 57 TCR-sequenced participants respectively.

The CDR3 regions of human TCRbeta chains were subjected to immunosequencing. In the original analysis: TCRs in the repertoires were compared against a reference library of SARS-CoV-2-specific TCRs that had been generated with the MIRA antigen-specificity platform. Breadth was defined as the fraction of unique TCRs that were SARS-CoV-2-associated, and depth was defined as the fraction of total T cells that were SARS-CoV-2-associated. Using the MIRA data, every spike-specific TCR was mapped to the spike region that the TCR reacted to and assigned to either a CD4 or a CD8 class. Log10-transformed breadth and depth values were compared by one-way ANOVA with Sidak's multiple comparisons tests. Sourced from immuneACCESS, this table was stored by TCRdb with only in-frame sequences that have V and J called. A share of the clones is absent; for the studies checked, an unresolved V gene accounts for under half, and the remainder has no known explanation. V, J and clone size derive from that table, while D and trimming were established from the DNA sequence. This sample holds some 120,000 clones; more than 70% were observed only once. Approximately 4.7% of the sample rests with the top ten.

The CDR3 goes from the cysteine to the phenylalanine over 14 residues. Only CDR3 DNA is held: 42 bases, read in frame from base 1. Trimming takes 5 bases from V and 7 bases from J, and the germline ends sit 14 bases apart. Looking up the germline V gene yields CDR1 SGHAT and CDR2 FQNNGV. Sample time point, as interpreted from the label and publication: about 28 days (+/-7) after the second vaccine dose. AZD1222 recipients given second doses at about 4 weeks or at about 12 weeks were pooled, since spike-specific TCR depth and breadth were not found to differ between the two schedules. Vaccinee samples came from UK trials COV001 and COV002, including a single-blind randomized controlled phase 2/3 trial of AZD1222 (ChAdOx1 nCoV-19) in healthy adults. For TCRbeta chain sequencing, PBMC samples were collected from trial participants at day 0 and at day 28 after the second dose. As to this clone: Its antigen is unknown. No qualities accompany the bases; no much larger clone lies one base away.

Broad study findings and their caveats: Conclusions about previously exposed vaccinees were limited because only six AZD1222 recipients were SARS-CoV-2 seropositive at baseline. Participants were mostly white British and included more females than males, and it was suggested by the authors that clonal diversity may have been underestimated. CD4 TCRs associated with the vaccine covered the entire spike protein, and the dominant responses were in regions 160-218 and 743-854. A significant rise in spike-specific TCR breadth and depth was observed after two AZD1222 doses relative to day 0 and relative to MenACWY recipients. The 56-69-year group was small, and its depth increase did not reach significance, likely because of low power. Epitopes outside the regions mutated in the B.1.351 and B.1.1.7 variants were reportedly recognized by nearly half of the unique spike-specific TCRs. Because no samples from the day 14 peak response were available, repertoires could be characterized only after the peak T cell response.

The sequences come from peripheral blood, collected 28 days after the second AZD1222 dose. The source is an adult who received the AZD1222 COVID-19 vaccine. Rearrangement joined TRBV11-2 to TRBJ2-2; tentative D gene TRBD2, with 5 bases matching. The DNA is as follows: TGTGCCAGCAGCCGTCGGGGTCTAAACGGGGAGCTGTTTTTT. The encoded protein is CASSRRGLNGELFF.